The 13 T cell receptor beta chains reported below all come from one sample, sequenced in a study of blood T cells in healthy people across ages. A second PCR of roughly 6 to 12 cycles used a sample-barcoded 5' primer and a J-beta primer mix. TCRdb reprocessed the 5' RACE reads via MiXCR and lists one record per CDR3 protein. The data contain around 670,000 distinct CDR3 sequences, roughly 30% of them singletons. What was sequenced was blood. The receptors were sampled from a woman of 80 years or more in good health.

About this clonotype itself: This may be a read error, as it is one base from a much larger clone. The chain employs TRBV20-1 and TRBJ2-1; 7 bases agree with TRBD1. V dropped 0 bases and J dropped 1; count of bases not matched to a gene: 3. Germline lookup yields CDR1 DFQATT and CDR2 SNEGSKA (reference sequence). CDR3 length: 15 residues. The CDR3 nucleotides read TGCAGTGCTAGAGAGGGCAGGGGGTCCTACAATGAGCAGTTCTTC. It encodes CSAREGRGSYNEQFF.

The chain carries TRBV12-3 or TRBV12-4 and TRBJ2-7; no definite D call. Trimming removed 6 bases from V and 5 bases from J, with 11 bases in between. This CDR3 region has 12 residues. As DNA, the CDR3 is TGTGCCAGCAGCAGTACCGGCGACGAGCAGTACTTC. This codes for CASSSTGDEQYF.

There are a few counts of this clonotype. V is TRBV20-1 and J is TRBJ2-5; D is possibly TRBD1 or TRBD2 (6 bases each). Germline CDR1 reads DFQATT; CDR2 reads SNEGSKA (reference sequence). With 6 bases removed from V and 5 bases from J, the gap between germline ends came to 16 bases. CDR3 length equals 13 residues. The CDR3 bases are TGCAGTGCCAACCCTCGGGGGCGGGAGACCCAGTACTTC. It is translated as CSANPRGRETQYF.

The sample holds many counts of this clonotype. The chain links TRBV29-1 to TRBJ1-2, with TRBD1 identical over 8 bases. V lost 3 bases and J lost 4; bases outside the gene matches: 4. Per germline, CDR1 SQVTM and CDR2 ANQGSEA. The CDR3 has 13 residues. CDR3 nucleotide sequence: TGCAGCGTTGAGGCGGGACAGGCCTATGGCTACACCTTC. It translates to CSVEAGQAYGYTF. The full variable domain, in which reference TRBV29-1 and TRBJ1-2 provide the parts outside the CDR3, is SAVISQKPSRDICQRGTSLTIQCQVDSQVTMMFWYRQQPGQSLTLIATANQGSEATYESGFVIDKFPISRPNLTFSTLTVSNMSPEDSSIYLCSVEAGQAYGYTFGSGTRLTVV.

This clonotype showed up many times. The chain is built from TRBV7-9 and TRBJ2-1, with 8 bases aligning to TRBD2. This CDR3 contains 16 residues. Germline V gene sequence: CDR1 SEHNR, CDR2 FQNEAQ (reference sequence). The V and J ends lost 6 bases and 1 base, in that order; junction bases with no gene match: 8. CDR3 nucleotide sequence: TGTGCCAGCAGGCGAAGCGGGGGCGGGTCCTACAATGAGCAGTTCTTC. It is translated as CASRRSGGGSYNEQFF.

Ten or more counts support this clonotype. Here the CDR3 reads CASSLERAGANVLTF. CDR3 DNA: TGCGCCAGCAGCTTGGAGAGGGCTGGGGCCAACGTCCTGACTTTC. J is TRBJ2-6 and V is TRBV5-1; TRBD2 is a possible D gene (5 bases). CDR1 is SGHRS and CDR2 is YFSETQ in the germline V gene. The length of the CDR3 is 15 residues. V was trimmed by 0 bases and J by 2 bases, leaving 6 bases between them.

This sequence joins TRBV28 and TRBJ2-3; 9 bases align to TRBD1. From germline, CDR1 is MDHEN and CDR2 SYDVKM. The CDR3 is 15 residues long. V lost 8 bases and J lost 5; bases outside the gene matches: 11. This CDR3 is CASSPGGQGIDTQYF. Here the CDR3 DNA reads TGTGCCAGCTCCCCTGGGGGACAGGGAATAGATACGCAGTATTTT.

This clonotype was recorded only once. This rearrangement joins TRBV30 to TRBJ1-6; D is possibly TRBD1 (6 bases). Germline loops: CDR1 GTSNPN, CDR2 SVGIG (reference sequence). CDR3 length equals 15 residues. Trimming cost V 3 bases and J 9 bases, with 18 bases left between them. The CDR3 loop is CAWSVKQGRASPLHF. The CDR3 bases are TGTGCCTGGAGCGTTAAACAGGGCCGGGCTTCACCCCTCCACTTT.

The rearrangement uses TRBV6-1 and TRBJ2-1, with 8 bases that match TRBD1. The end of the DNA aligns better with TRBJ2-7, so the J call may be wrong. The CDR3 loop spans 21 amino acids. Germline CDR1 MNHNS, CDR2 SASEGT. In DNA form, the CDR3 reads TGTGCCAGCAGTCCCGGCCACCGTTCGACAGGGGTCAAAAGCTCCTACAATGAGCAGTACTTC. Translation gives CASSPGHRSTGVKSSYNEQYF.

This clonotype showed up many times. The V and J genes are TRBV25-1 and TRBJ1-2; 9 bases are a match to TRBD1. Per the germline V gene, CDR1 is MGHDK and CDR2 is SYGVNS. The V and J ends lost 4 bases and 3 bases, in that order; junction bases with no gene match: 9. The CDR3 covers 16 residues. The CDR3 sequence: CASSGLGQGTYYGYTF. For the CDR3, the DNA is TGTGCCAGCAGTGGCCTTGGACAGGGGACCTACTATGGCTACACCTTC.

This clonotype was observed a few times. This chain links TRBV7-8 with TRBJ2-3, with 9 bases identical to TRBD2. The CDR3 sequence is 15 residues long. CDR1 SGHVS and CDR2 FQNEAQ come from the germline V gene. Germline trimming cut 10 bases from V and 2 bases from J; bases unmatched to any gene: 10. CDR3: CATRSSGAPTDTQYF. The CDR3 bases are TGTGCCACAAGATCTAGCGGGGCCCCCACAGATACGCAGTATTTT.

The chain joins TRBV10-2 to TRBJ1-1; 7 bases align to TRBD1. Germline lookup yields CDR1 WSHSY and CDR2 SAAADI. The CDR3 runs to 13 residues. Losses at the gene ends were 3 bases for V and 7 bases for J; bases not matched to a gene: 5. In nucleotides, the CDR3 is TGCGCCAGCAGTGACAGGGGGTCTGGTGAAGCTTTCTTT. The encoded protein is CASSDRGSGEAFF.

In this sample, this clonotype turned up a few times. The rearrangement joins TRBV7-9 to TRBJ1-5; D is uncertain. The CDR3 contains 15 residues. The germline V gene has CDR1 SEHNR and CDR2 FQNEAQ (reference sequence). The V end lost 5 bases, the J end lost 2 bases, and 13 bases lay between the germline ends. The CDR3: CASSLEGIGNQPQHF. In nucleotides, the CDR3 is TGTGCCAGCAGCCTAGAGGGTATAGGCAATCAGCCCCAGCATTTT.